This T cell receptor (beta chain) was identified during a study of T cell responses to AZD1222 COVID-19 vaccine. The V end was cut by 6 bases, the J end by 0 bases, with 14 bases between. The CDR3 has 15 amino acids. From germline, CDR1 is MDHEN and CDR2 SYDVKM. A remark on this clone: The antigen remains undetermined.

Sequenced by immunoSEQ multiplex PCR; TCRdb stores in-frame clones only, minus some. The table shows around 80,000 clones, with 91% occurring only once. Notes on the study in general: Two AZD1222 doses significantly raised spike-specific TCR breadth and depth over controls. Dominant at 160-218 and 743-854, vaccine-associated CD4 TCRs also spanned spike. White British donors predominated, females outnumbered males, and clonal diversity was possibly underestimated. Repertoires were obtained solely post-peak T cell response.

The sequence came from an adult who received the AZD1222 COVID-19 vaccine. The V call is TRBV28, the J call TRBJ1-2; perhaps TRBD1 as D (5 bases). The sample in question was peripheral blood, obtained 28 days after the second AZD1222 dose. DNA for the CDR3: TGTGCCAGCAGACTCGGGACGGTTGCTAACTATGGCTACACCTTC. Translated: CASRLGTVANYGYTF.